This T cell receptor (beta chain) was captured by sequencing in a study of blood T cell repertoires in COVID-19. Study details: PBMCs, B-cell-depleted T cells, or T cells provided the cDNA or gDNA that made up the material.

Authors' analysis steps: Nucleated cell number was recorded as an estimate derived from reference gene primer amplification. Sequencing used immunoSEQ multiplex PCR; TCRdb keeps in-frame clones, though not all of them. From that table come the V and J calls and clone size; the DNA was used to work out D and trimming. The sample has over 120,000 clones; around 81% are singletons. The source is a human donor in a cohort sampled during active COVID-19. Sequencing was performed on peripheral blood.

The CDR3 is CASTWTGRGYTF. CDR3 nucleotide sequence: TGTGCCAGCACATGGACAGGGAGAGGCTACACCTTC. The V and J genes are TRBV28 and TRBJ1-2; 8 nucleotides align to TRBD1. V lost 7 bases to trimming and J lost 8 bases; unmatched junction nucleotides: 6. The CDR3 length is 12 residues. In germline, CDR1 is MDHEN, CDR2 SYDVKM.